This TCR beta chain was found in a study of T-cell reconstitution after alpha-beta-depleted transplantation in children. The library targeted TCRbeta and was prepared with unique molecular identifiers. TCRdb redid the calling of the PCR reads with MiXCR, one entry per CDR3 protein. The table lists about 340,000 distinct CDR3 sequences, about a tenth of them singletons, with approximately 2.3% in the top ten. Trimming pared 2 bases from V and 7 bases from J, leaving 15 bases between. The CDR3 is 13 residues long. Germline V CDR1 and CDR2: DFQATT, SNEGSKA (reference sequence). The chain links TRBV20-1 to TRBJ2-7; no firm D call. The origin of this receptor is a human donor who donated a stem cell graft to a child with acute lymphoblastic leukemia. Sequencing was performed on PBMCs from the stem cell graft donor, taken from the stem cell graft. The CDR3 protein is CSARFPGHGEQYF. The CDR3, as DNA: TGCAGTGCTAGATTCCCAGGCCATGGGGAGCAGTACTTC.